The source of this T cell receptor (beta chain) is a study of high-grade serous ovarian cancer treatment subgroups. Study-wide context: Each sample yielded on average about 7,000 unique TCR beta rearrangements from 13,000 or so reads.

The tumor samples were collected prior to definitive surgery or chemotherapy. This clone was observed a single time. The antigen is not known. Study results and limitations: Tumors within one patient showed repertoire similarity of 0.11 to 0.79. CDR1 and CDR2 were left unanalyzed; analyses focused on CDR3. TCR relatedness rose with neoantigen level and trended with mutation load.

The CDR3 runs to 13 residues. Germline loops: CDR1 SGHRS, CDR2 YFSETQ. V was shortened by 7 bases and J by 0 bases, with 8 bases between the two germline ends. Sequenced by immunoSEQ multiplex PCR; TCRdb stores in-frame clones only, minus some. The data contain roughly 9,000 clones, approximately 79% of them singletons. Source material: tumor tissue. This TCR was sampled from a human donor with high-grade serous ovarian cancer. This chain uses TRBV5-1 with TRBJ1-5; D gene unclear. The CDR3 DNA follows: TGCGCCAGCCGGGCAGATAGCAATCAGCCCCAGCATTTT. It yields the protein CASRADSNQPQHF.